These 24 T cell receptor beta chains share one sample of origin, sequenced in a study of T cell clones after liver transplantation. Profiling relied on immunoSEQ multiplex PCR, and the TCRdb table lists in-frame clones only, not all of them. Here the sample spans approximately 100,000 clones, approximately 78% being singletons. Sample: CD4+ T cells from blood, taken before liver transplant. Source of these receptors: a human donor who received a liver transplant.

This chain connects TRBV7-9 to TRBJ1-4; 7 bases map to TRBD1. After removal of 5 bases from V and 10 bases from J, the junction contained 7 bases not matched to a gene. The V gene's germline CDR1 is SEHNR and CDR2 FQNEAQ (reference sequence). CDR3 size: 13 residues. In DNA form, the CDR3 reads TGTGCCAGCAGCCGGTCTACAGGGGTAAAACTGTTTTTT. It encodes CASSRSTGVKLFF.

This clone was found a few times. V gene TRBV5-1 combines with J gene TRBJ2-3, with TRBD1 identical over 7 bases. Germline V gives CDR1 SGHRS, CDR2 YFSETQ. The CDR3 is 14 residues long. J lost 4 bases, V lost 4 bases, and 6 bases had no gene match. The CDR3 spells CASSRDRASDTQYF. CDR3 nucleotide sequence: TGCGCCAGCAGCCGGGACAGAGCTTCAGATACGCAGTATTTT.

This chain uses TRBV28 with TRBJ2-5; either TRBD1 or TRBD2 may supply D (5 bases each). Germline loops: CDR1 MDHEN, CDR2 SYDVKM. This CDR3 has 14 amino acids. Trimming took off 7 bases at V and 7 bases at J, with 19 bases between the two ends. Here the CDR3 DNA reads TGTGCCAGCACCATCACGGGGCGGCCCAGGACCCAGTACTTC. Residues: CASTITGRPRTQYF.

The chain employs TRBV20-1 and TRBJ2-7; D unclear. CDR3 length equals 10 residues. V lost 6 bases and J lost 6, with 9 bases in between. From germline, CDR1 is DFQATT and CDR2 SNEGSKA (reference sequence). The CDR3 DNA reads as TGCAGTGCGCTGATTTCCGAGCAGTACTTC. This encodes CSALISEQYF.

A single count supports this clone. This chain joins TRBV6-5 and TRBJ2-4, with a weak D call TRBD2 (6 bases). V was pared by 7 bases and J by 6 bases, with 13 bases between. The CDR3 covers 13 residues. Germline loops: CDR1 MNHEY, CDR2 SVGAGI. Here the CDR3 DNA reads TGTGCCAGCAAGGGGCCCGGGGGAAACATTCAGTACTTC. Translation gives CASKGPGGNIQYF.

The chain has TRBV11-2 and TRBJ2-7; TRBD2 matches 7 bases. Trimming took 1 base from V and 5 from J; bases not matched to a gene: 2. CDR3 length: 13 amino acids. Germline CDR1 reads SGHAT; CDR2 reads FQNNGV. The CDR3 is CASSLGGRNEQYF. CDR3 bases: TGTGCCAGCAGCTTAGGCGGGAGAAACGAGCAGTACTTC.

CDR3 sequence reads: CASAGLGQGKGSHTEAFF. For the CDR3, the DNA is TGCGCCAGCGCCGGGCTGGGGCAGGGGAAAGGAAGTCACACTGAAGCTTTCTTT. V gene TRBV5-1 combines with J gene TRBJ1-1; the D gene is possibly TRBD1 (6 bases). V gave up 7 bases and J gave up 3 bases, with 28 bases separating them. CDR3 length: 18 amino acids. Germline V gives CDR1 SGHRS, CDR2 YFSETQ.

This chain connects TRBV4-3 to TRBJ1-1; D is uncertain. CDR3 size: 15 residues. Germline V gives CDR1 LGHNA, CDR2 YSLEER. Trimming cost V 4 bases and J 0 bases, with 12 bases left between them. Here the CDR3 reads CASSRDLQMNTEAFF. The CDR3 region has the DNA TGCGCCAGCAGCCGCGATCTGCAGATGAACACTGAAGCTTTCTTT.

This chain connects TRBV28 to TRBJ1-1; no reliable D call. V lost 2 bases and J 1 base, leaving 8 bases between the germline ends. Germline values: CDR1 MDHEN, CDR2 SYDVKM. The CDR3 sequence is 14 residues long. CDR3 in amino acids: CASSLIQRNTEAFF. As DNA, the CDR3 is TGTGCCAGCAGTTTAATCCAGCGGAACACTGAAGCTTTCTTT.

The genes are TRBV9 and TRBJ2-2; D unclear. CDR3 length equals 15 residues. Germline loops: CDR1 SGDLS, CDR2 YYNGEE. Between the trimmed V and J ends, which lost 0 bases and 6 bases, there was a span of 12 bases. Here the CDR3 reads CASSVGPRDPGELFF. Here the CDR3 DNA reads TGTGCCAGCAGCGTAGGCCCCCGAGATCCCGGGGAGCTGTTTTTT.

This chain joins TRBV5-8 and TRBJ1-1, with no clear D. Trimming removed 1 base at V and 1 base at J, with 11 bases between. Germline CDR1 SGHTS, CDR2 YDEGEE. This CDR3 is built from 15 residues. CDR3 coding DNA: TGTGCCAGCAGCTTGCTATCAGGCCGGAACACTGAAGCTTTCTTT. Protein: CASSLLSGRNTEAFF.

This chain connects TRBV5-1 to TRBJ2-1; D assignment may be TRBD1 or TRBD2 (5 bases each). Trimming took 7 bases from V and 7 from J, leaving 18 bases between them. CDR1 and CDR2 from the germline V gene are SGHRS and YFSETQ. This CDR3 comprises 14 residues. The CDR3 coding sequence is TGCGCCAGCTGTGTGGGGCCCGGGGAGAATGAGCAGTTCTTC. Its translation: CASCVGPGENEQFF. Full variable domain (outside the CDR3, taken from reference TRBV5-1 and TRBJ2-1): KAGVTQTPRYLIKTRGQQVTLSCSPISGHRSVSWYQQTPGQGLQFLFEYFSETQRNKGNFPGRFSGRQFSNSRSEMNVSTLELGDSALYLCASCVGPGENEQFFGPGTRLTVL.

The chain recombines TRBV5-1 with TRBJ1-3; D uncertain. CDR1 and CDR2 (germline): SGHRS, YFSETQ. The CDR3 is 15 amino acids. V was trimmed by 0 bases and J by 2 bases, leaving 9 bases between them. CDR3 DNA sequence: TGCGCCAGCAGCTTGGGGCAGATAGCTGGAAACACCATATATTTT. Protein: CASSLGQIAGNTIYF.

In DNA form, the CDR3 reads TGTGCCAGCAGCCAAGGAGACGGGACAGATAACTATGGCTACACCTTC. Protein sequence: CASSQGDGTDNYGYTF. The V call is TRBV4-2, the J call TRBJ1-2; TRBD1 agrees at 7 bases. Germline trimming cut 1 base from V and 1 base from J; bases unmatched to any gene: 6. Looked up from germline, CDR1 is LGHNA and CDR2 is YNFKEQ. The CDR3 consists of 16 residues.

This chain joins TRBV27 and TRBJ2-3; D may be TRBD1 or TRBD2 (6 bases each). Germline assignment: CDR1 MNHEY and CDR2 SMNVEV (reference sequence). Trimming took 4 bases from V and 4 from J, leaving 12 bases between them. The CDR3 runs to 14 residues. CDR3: CASSSRGRSDTQYF. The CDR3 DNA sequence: TGTGCCAGCAGTTCCCGGGGGCGGTCAGATACGCAGTATTTT.

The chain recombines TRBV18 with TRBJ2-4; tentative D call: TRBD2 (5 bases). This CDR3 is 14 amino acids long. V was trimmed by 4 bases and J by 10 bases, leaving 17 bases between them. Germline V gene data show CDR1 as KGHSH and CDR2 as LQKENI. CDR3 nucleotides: TGTGCCAGCTCACAACTAGAGGGTTCGCAGATTCAGTACTTC. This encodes CASSQLEGSQIQYF.

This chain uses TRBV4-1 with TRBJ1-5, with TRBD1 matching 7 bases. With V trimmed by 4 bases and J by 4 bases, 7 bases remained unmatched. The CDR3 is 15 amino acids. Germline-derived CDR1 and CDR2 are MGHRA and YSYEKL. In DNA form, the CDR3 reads TGCGCCAGCAGCCTCCGGACAGGTACTAATCAGCCCCAGCATTTT. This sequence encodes CASSLRTGTNQPQHF.

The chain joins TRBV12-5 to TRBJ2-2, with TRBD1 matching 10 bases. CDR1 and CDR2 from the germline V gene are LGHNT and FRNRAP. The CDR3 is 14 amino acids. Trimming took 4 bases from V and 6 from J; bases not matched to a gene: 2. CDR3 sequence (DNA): TGTGCTAGTGGTTCGGGACAGGGGTCCGGGGAGCTGTTTTTT. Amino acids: CASGSGQGSGELFF.

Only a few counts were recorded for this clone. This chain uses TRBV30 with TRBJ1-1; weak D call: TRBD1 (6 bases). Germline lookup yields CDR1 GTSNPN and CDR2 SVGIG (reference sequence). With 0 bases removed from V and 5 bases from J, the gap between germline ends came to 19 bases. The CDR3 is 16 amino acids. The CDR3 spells CAWSVWGKGELTEAFF. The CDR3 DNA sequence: TGTGCCTGGAGTGTATGGGGTAAGGGGGAGTTAACTGAAGCTTTCTTT. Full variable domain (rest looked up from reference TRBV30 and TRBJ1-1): SQTIHQWPATLVQPVGSPLSLECTVEGTSNPNLYWYRQAAGRGLQLLFYSVGIGQISSEVPQNLSASRPQDRQFILSSKKLLLSDSGFYLCAWSVWGKGELTEAFFGQGTRLTVV.

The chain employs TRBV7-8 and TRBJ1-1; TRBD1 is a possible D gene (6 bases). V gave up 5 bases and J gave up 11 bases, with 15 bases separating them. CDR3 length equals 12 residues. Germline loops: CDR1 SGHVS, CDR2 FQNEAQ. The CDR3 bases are TGTGCCAGCAGCCTCAACAGGGAAAGGGCTTTCTTT. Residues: CASSLNRERAFF.

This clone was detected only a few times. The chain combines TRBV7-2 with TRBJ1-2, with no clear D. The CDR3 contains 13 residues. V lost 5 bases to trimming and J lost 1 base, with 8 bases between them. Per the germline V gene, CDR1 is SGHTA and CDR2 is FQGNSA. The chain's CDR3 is CASSPTHNYGYTF. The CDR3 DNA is TGTGCCAGCAGCCCGACACATAACTATGGCTACACCTTC.

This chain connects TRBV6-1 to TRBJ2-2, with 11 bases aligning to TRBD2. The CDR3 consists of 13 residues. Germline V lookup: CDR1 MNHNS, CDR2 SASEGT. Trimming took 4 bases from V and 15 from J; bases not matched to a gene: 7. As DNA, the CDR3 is TGTGCCAGCAGTGGGGCTAGCGGGAGGAGTTTGTTTTTT. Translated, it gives CASSGASGRSLFF.

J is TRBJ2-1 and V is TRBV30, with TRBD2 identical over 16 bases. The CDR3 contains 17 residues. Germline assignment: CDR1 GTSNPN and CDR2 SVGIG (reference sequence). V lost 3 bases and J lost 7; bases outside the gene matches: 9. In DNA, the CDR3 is TGTGCCTGGAGGACAGGGACTAGCGGGAGGGCTTGGAATGAGCAGTTCTTC. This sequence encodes CAWRTGTSGRAWNEQFF.

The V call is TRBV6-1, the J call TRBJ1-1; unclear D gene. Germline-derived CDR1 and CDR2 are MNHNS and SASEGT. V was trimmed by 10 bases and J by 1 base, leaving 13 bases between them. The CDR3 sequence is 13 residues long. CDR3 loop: CATSLEKNTEAFF. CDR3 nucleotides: TGTGCCACCTCTTTAGAAAAGAACACTGAAGCTTTCTTT.